This T cell receptor beta chain stems from a study of T cells expressing NK-cell markers. The wider study: Seven of the eight sequenced donors were classified as HCMV-seropositive, and one was classified as seronegative. Study observations and caveats: In several donors, dominant CD3+CD56+NKG2C+ clonotypes ranked among the top 10 CD8+ clonotypes. HCMV specificity was not established for the expanded NKG2C+ T cell clones.

This CDR3 has 15 residues. The authors generated TCR beta cDNA through 5'RACE template switching with UMIs. TCRdb re-called the 5' RACE reads; one entry per CDR3 protein, DNA not given. This sample's table has about 260,000 distinct CDR3 sequences. To note about this clonotype: The antigen remains undetermined.

This TCR came from a woman aged 18 to 75 in good health. Sequenced input: blood T cells: a sorted CD56 or NKG2C T cell subset, CD4+ or CD8+ T cells, or bulk PBMC T cells (not recorded which). The rearrangement joins TRBV12-3 or TRBV12-4 to TRBJ2-2. The CDR3 is CASSHRKKDTGELFF.